Shown below are 31 T cell receptor beta chains from a single sample sequenced in a study of T-cell memory formation after mild COVID-19. MiXCR, applied by TCRdb to the 5' RACE reads, yields one record per CDR3 protein. The sample shows fewer than 350,000 distinct CDR3 sequences, 7% to 10% of them seen only once. Sequenced material: PBMCs or a T cell subset sorted from them (not recorded which). Receptors originate from a man in his late teens or twenties who had mild COVID-19 (a few samples of this study predate the infection). Cell type and time point are not known.

J is TRBJ1-5 and V is TRBV2, with TRBD1 matching 8 bases. The ends lost 6 bases at V and 6 bases at J; junction bases unmatched: 10. The CDR3 covers 15 residues. From germline, CDR1 is SNHLY and CDR2 FYNNEI. CDR3 in amino acids: CASRITGGLSQPQHF. The DNA for the CDR3 is TGTGCCAGCAGGATTACAGGGGGATTATCTCAGCCCCAGCATTTT.

This clonotype occurred a few times. This chain joins TRBV28 and TRBJ1-1; perhaps TRBD1 as D (5 bases). CDR3 size: 15 residues. Germline CDR1 reads MDHEN; CDR2 reads SYDVKM. V lost 4 bases and J lost 0, with 12 bases in between. The CDR3 nucleotides read TGTGCCAGCAGTTCCCCGACAGCCCTGAACACTGAAGCTTTCTTT. Translated: CASSSPTALNTEAFF. The entire variable domain, with the rest obtained from reference TRBV28 and TRBJ1-1, is as follows: DVKVTQSSRYLVKRTGEKVFLECVQDMDHENMFWYRQDPGLGLRLIYFSYDVKMKEKGDIPEGYSVSREKKERFSLILESASTNQTSMYLCASSSPTALNTEAFFGQGTRLTVV.

This clonotype showed up many times. The CDR3 spells CASSLYSGPPVGLFF. The CDR3 nucleotides are TGTGCCAGCAGCTTGTATTCGGGCCCGCCGGTAGGGCTGTTTTTT. The V and J genes are TRBV7-8 and TRBJ1-4; D gene unclear. Trimming cost V 3 bases and J 14 bases, with 22 bases left between them. The length of the CDR3 is 15 residues. In germline, CDR1 is SGHVS, CDR2 FQNEAQ.

V gene TRBV6-6 combines with J gene TRBJ2-2, with D perhaps TRBD1 (5 bases). In germline, CDR1 is MNHNY, CDR2 SVGAGI (reference sequence). The CDR3 is 16 residues long. V dropped 1 base and J dropped 0 bases, with 9 bases sitting between them. CDR3 sequence (DNA): TGTGCCAGCAGTTACTTCGACAGCTCGAACACCGGGGAGCTGTTTTTT. It codes for CASSYFDSSNTGELFF.

This clonotype showed up just a few times. V is TRBV18 and J is TRBJ2-7; 8 positions match TRBD2. V was pared by 6 bases and J by 6 bases, with 10 bases of the junction left unmatched. CDR1 KGHSH and CDR2 LQKENI come from the germline V gene. The length of the CDR3 is 14 residues. The CDR3 sequence is CASSAGLEIAEQYV. The CDR3, as DNA: TGTGCCAGCTCTGCGGGACTAGAAATAGCCGAGCAGTACGTC.

This clonotype appeared many times. This chain uses TRBV7-2 with TRBJ2-3, with TRBD2 identical over 7 bases. Trimming cost V 2 bases and J 5 bases; bases outside gene matches: 7. CDR3 length equals 15 residues. Germline assignment: CDR1 SGHTA and CDR2 FQGNSA. The CDR3 DNA sequence: TGTGCCAGCAGCTTAAGGCGGGGGAGGGTAGATACGCAGTATTTT. It codes for CASSLRRGRVDTQYF.

The gene calls are TRBV7-2 and TRBJ2-1, with 10 bases aligning to TRBD1. The germline gives CDR1 SGHTA, CDR2 FQGNSA. The CDR3 covers 15 residues. V shed 4 bases, J shed 7 bases, and the junction held 7 bases outside the gene matches. In DNA, the CDR3 is TGTGCCAGCAGCTCCAGACAGGGGGCGGGTAATGAGCAGTTCTTC. Protein product: CASSSRQGAGNEQFF.

The gene calls are TRBV20-1 and TRBJ1-3; the D is unclear. The germline V and J ends were trimmed by 0 bases and 4 bases, with 7 bases remaining between them. The CDR3 is made up of 13 amino acids. Per germline, CDR1 DFQATT and CDR2 SNEGSKA (reference sequence). The CDR3 spells CSARDLRGNTIYF. The CDR3, as DNA: TGCAGTGCTAGAGATTTAAGGGGAAACACCATATATTTT.

The chain combines TRBV5-1 with TRBJ2-1; TRBD2 aligns across 7 bases. The length of the CDR3 is 16 residues. In germline, CDR1 is SGHRS, CDR2 YFSETQ. V lost 0 bases to trimming and J lost 1 base; unmatched junction nucleotides: 4. CDR3 nucleotides: TGCGCCAGCAGCTTGGGGACCGGGAGGTCCTACAATGAGCAGTTCTTC. It is translated as CASSLGTGRSYNEQFF.

This clonotype was seen ten or more times. The rearrangement links TRBV20-1 to TRBJ2-7; D is perhaps TRBD2 (5 bases). CDR1 is DFQATT and CDR2 is SNEGSKA in the germline V gene (reference sequence). V was pared by 2 bases and J by 0 bases, with 14 bases between. The CDR3 is made up of 15 amino acids. The CDR3 bases are TGCAGTGCTAGACCCGGACTGTTGAGCTCCTACGAGCAGTACTTC. Encoded protein: CSARPGLLSSYEQYF.

The V gene is TRBV4-3, the J gene TRBJ2-1, with TRBD2 as a possible D gene (5 bases). Between the trimmed V and J ends, which lost 4 bases and 4 bases, there was a span of 8 bases. The CDR3 consists of 13 residues. CDR1 LGHNA and CDR2 YSLEER come from the germline V gene. This CDR3 reads CASSPTRYNEQFF. The CDR3 DNA follows: TGCGCCAGCAGCCCCACTAGATACAATGAGCAGTTCTTC.

This chain uses TRBV5-1 with TRBJ1-2; D is perhaps TRBD1 (6 bases). Germline V gene data show CDR1 as SGHRS and CDR2 as YFSETQ. The CDR3 spans 15 residues. V was cut by 5 bases and J by 7 bases, with 21 bases left in between. The DNA for the CDR3 is TGCGCCAGCAGTCTGGGGAGCACAGGGAGTGCTGGCTACACCTTC. Protein sequence: CASSLGSTGSAGYTF.

This clonotype turned up a few times. The chain has TRBV5-1 and TRBJ2-1; D uncertain. CDR1 SGHRS and CDR2 YFSETQ come from the germline V gene. V lost 4 bases and J 8 bases, leaving 7 bases between the germline ends. The CDR3 covers 11 residues. CDR3 coding DNA: TGCGCCAGCAGCCGCGGCTATGAGCAGTTCTTC. Protein: CASSRGYEQFF.

This clonotype was picked up a small number of times. In nucleotides, the CDR3 is TGTGCCAGCAGCCCCACAGGGTTTGACGATTACGAGCAGTACGTC. This gives the protein CASSPTGFDDYEQYV. This sequence joins TRBV2 and TRBJ2-7; a weak D match, TRBD1 (6 bases). This CDR3 is 15 amino acids long. Germline CDR1 and CDR2: SNHLY and FYNNEI. Deletions cut 6 bases from V and 4 bases from J, with 19 bases between.

This clonotype was seen only a few times. The chain combines TRBV19 with TRBJ2-3, with 7 bases fitting TRBD2. Germline CDR1 is LNHDA and CDR2 is SQIVND (reference sequence). V lost 5 bases and J lost 6; bases outside the gene matches: 14. The CDR3 contains 16 residues. The CDR3 DNA follows: TGTGCCAGTAGTCCCCGACTAGGGAGGGCGGCGGATACGCAGTATTTT. Its protein product is CASSPRLGRAADTQYF.

The chain couples TRBV5-1 to TRBJ1-1, with 7 bases lining up with TRBD1. The CDR3 is made up of 15 amino acids. Germline CDR1 and CDR2: SGHRS and YFSETQ. With V trimmed by 3 bases and J by 0 bases, 5 bases remained unmatched. CDR3 region: CASSSTGTMNTEAFF. The CDR3 nucleotides are TGCGCCAGCAGCTCGACAGGGACCATGAACACTGAAGCTTTCTTT.

This clonotype was seen a handful of times. The genes are TRBV7-2 and TRBJ2-1; D uncertain. Germline V gives CDR1 SGHTA, CDR2 FQGNSA. V was trimmed by 1 base and J by 1 base, leaving 11 bases between them. CDR3 length equals 16 residues. CDR3 protein: CASSLEAGVSYNEQFF. CDR3 coding DNA: TGTGCCAGCAGCTTAGAGGCAGGTGTTTCCTACAATGAGCAGTTCTTC.

This clonotype turned up a few times. The chain has TRBV29-1 and TRBJ2-2, with TRBD2 identical over 10 bases. Per germline, CDR1 SQVTM and CDR2 ANQGSEA. The CDR3 consists of 15 residues. The trim removed 6 bases at V and 4 bases at J, leaving 8 bases unmatched. The CDR3 sequence: CSVGVGLATTGELFF. DNA of the CDR3: TGCAGCGTGGGGGTGGGACTAGCGACCACCGGGGAGCTGTTTTTT.

The V gene is TRBV6-5, the J gene TRBJ1-6; 7 bases match TRBD1. The CDR3 consists of 20 residues. In germline, CDR1 is MNHEY, CDR2 SVGAGI. The V and J ends lost 5 bases and 0 bases, in that order; junction bases with no gene match: 16. The CDR3 DNA reads TGTGCCAGCAGTAACACTTTTGGGACAGACGGAAGCTCCTATAATTCACCCCTCCACTTT. It is translated as CASSNTFGTDGSSYNSPLHF.

This clonotype was observed a few times. The CDR3 spells CASSLEVILNTEAFF. The DNA of the CDR3 is TGTGCCAGCAGCTTAGAAGTTATCTTAAACACTGAAGCTTTCTTT. The rearrangement joins TRBV7-9 to TRBJ1-1, with D unclear. Germline values: CDR1 SEHNR, CDR2 FQNEAQ (reference sequence). The CDR3 has 15 residues. The germline V and J ends were trimmed by 1 base and 2 bases, with 11 bases remaining between them. Variable domain in full (rest from reference TRBV7-9 and TRBJ1-1): DTGVSQNPRHKITKRGQNVTFRCDPISEHNRLYWYRQTLGQGPEFLTYFQNEAQLEKSRLLSDRFSAERPKGSFSTLEIQRTEQGDSAMYLCASSLEVILNTEAFFGQGTRLTVV.

This clonotype has ten or more counts. This chain joins TRBV14 and TRBJ2-1, with D tentatively TRBD2 (6 bases). Looked up from germline, CDR1 is SGHDN and CDR2 is FVKESK. This CDR3 has 17 amino acids. The V gene lost 4 bases and the J gene lost 1 base, with 17 bases spanning the gap. As DNA, the CDR3 is TGTGCCAGCAGCCGCGGGCCGGAGGGAATGTCCTACAATGAGCAGTTCTTC. It specifies CASSRGPEGMSYNEQFF.

This clonotype was observed at least ten times. The gene calls are TRBV7-8 and TRBJ1-3; 7 bases agree with TRBD1. Germline V CDR1 and CDR2: SGHVS, FQNEAQ. V was clipped by 4 bases and J by 7 bases; unmatched bases: 7. The CDR3 sequence is 14 residues long. CDR3 sequence (DNA): TGTGCCAGCAGCTCGGGACAGAGAGGGAACACCATATATTTT. Amino acid sequence: CASSSGQRGNTIYF.

The table lists this clonotype with many counts. V gene TRBV7-6 combines with J gene TRBJ2-1, with 11 bases identical to TRBD2. Germline V gene data show CDR1 as SGHVS and CDR2 as FNYEAQ. V lost 3 bases, J lost 5 bases, and 6 bases stayed unmatched. The CDR3 has 16 amino acids. The CDR3: CASSFELAGDHNEQFF. Here the CDR3 DNA reads TGTGCCAGCAGCTTCGAACTAGCGGGGGACCACAATGAGCAGTTCTTC.

This clonotype came up many times. V is TRBV7-6 and J is TRBJ1-6; D may be TRBD1 (6 bases). V dropped 5 bases and J dropped 6 bases, with 11 bases sitting between them. Germline CDR1 is SGHVS and CDR2 is FNYEAQ. The CDR3 totals 14 residues. This CDR3 is CASSAGQLNSPLHF. CDR3 in DNA: TGTGCCAGCAGCGCTGGACAGCTTAATTCACCCCTCCACTTT.

This chain joins TRBV4-2 and TRBJ2-6; D assignment may be TRBD1 or TRBD2 (5 bases each). The CDR3 loop spans 16 amino acids. Germline V gene sequence: CDR1 LGHNA, CDR2 YNFKEQ. The V gene lost 1 base and the J gene lost 0 bases, with 7 bases spanning the gap. In DNA form, the CDR3 reads TGTGCCAGCAGCCAAGGGGACGTCTCTGGGGCCAACGTCCTGACTTTC. This sequence encodes CASSQGDVSGANVLTF.

This clonotype was seen a few times. This chain joins TRBV7-9 and TRBJ1-2; D perhaps matches TRBD1 (6 bases). The CDR3 contains 13 residues. The V gene lost 4 bases and the J gene lost 6 bases, with 12 bases spanning the gap. CDR1 and CDR2 from the germline V gene are SEHNR and FQNEAQ (reference sequence). The CDR3 is CASSSGGPNGYTF. For the CDR3, the DNA is TGTGCCAGCAGCTCGGGGGGGCCTAATGGCTACACCTTC.

This clonotype came up many times. The V call is TRBV7-9, the J call TRBJ2-4; 7 positions match TRBD2. Germline CDR1 reads SEHNR; CDR2 reads FQNEAQ (reference sequence). The CDR3 is 15 amino acids. Germline trimming cut 5 bases from V and 1 base from J; bases unmatched to any gene: 5. The CDR3 loop reads CASSPGRKAKNIQYF. The CDR3 DNA is TGTGCCAGCAGCCCCGGGAGGAAGGCCAAAAACATTCAGTACTTC.

This clonotype has a handful of counts. This chain uses TRBV5-4 with TRBJ2-3; D is undetermined. This CDR3 region has 16 residues. From germline, CDR1 is SGHNT and CDR2 YYREEE (reference sequence). Trimming shortened V by 0 bases and J by 0 bases, and 11 bases separated the two germline ends. The CDR3 DNA sequence: TGTGCCAGCAGCTTGGTTCCGCTGGGTAGCACAGATACGCAGTATTTT. Residues: CASSLVPLGSTDTQYF.

This clonotype was recorded many times. The V call is TRBV12-3 or TRBV12-4, the J call TRBJ1-1; D is perhaps TRBD1 (6 bases). The CDR3 loop spans 13 amino acids. V lost 0 bases to trimming and J lost 5 bases, with 7 bases between them. The CDR3 DNA follows: TGTGCCAGCAGTTTAGCGCAGGGGACTGAAGCTTTCTTT. This encodes CASSLAQGTEAFF.

The J gene is TRBJ2-7, the V gene TRBV7-2; D is perhaps TRBD1 or TRBD2 (5 bases each). Looked up from germline, CDR1 is SGHTA and CDR2 is FQGNSA. V was trimmed by 3 bases and J by 0 bases, leaving 15 bases between them. The CDR3 consists of 16 residues. The CDR3 region is CASSFGAGLSSYEQYF. Written as DNA, the CDR3 is TGTGCCAGCAGCTTCGGGGCAGGGTTGAGCTCCTACGAGCAGTACTTC.

Many counts were recorded for this clonotype. This rearrangement joins TRBV12-3 or TRBV12-4 to TRBJ2-1; TRBD2 might be the D (6 bases). This CDR3 contains 14 residues. V dropped 4 bases and J dropped 12 bases, with 19 bases sitting between them. The CDR3 region is CASSSWRDGHGQFF. DNA for the CDR3: TGTGCCAGCAGTTCATGGCGGGACGGCCACGGGCAGTTCTTC.